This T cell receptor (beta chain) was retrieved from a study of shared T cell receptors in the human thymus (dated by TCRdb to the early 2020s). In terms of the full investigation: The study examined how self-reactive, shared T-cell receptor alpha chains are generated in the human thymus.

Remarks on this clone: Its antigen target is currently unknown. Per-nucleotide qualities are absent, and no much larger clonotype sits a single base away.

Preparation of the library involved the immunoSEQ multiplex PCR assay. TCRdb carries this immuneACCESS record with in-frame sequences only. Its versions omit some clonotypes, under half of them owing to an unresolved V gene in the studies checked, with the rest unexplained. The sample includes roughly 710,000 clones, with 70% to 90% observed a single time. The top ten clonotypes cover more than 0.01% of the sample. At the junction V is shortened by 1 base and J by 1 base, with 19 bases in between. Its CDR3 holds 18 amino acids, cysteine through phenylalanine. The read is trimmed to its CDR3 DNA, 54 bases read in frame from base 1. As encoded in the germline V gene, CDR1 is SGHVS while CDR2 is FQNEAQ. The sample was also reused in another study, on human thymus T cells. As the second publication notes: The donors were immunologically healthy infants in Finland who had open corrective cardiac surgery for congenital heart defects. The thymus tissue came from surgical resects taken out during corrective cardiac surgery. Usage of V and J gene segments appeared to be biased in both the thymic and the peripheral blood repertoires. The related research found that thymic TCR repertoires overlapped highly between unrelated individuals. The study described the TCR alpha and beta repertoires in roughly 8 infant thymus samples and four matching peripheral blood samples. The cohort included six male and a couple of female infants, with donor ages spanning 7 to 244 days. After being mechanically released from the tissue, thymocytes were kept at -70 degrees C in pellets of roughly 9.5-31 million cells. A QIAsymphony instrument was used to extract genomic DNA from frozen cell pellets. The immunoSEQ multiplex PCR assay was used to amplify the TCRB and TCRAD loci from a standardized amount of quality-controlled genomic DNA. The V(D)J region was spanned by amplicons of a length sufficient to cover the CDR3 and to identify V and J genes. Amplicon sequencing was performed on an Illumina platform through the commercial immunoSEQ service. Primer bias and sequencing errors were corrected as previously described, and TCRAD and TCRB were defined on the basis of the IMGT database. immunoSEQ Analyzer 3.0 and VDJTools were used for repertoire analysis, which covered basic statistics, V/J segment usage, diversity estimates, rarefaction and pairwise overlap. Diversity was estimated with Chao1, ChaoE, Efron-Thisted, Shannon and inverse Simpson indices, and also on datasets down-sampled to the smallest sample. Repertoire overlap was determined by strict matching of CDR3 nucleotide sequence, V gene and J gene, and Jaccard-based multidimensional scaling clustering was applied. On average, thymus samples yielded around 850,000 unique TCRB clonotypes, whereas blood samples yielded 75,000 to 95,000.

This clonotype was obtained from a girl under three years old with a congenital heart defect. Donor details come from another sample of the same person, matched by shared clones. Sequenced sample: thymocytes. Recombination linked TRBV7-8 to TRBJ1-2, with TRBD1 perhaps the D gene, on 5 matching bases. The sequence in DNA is TGTGCCAGCAGCTTAGAGGGTGACAGCACAAGACGTAACTATGGCTACACCTTC. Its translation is CASSLEGDSTRRNYGYTF.